One sample yielded the 16 T cell receptor beta chains listed below, sequenced in a study of human T cells and chemical hapten exposure. One entry per CDR3 protein results from TCRdb running MiXCR on the RACE reads. Altogether around 380,000 distinct CDR3 sequences are present, approximately 5.1% being singletons, with the ten largest covering 2% to 2.5%. Indicated time point: patch test 1, 2 weeks after DPC sensitization. Treatment indicated: therapeutic diphenylcyclopropenone sensitization with weekly scalp DPC. The specimen comprised whole blood, sampled in connection with sensitization to the hapten diphenylcyclopropenone (DPC). These receptors all stem from a woman aged 45-60 years with alopecia areata. Some clones in this sample may be carry-over from other donors' samples.

Many counts were recorded for this clonotype. The chain uses TRBV3-1 and TRBJ1-1; tentative D call: TRBD1 (5 bases). This CDR3 has 12 amino acids. Germline V CDR1 and CDR2: LGHDT, YNNKEL (reference sequence). Deletions cut 3 bases from V and 4 bases from J, with 6 bases between. CDR3 nucleotides: TGTGCCAGCAGCCAGGGGGGCACTGAAGCTTTCTTT. It encodes CASSQGGTEAFF.

This clonotype was recorded many times. V gene TRBV6-1 combines with J gene TRBJ1-1; D uncertain. The CDR3 is 11 amino acids. Germline lookup yields CDR1 MNHNS and CDR2 SASEGT. The V end lost 11 bases, the J end lost 1 base, and 8 bases lay between the germline ends. CDR3 protein: CAGLKNTEAFF. The CDR3 DNA reads TGTGCCGGGCTTAAGAACACTGAAGCTTTCTTT.

The sample holds many counts of this clonotype. The chain recombines TRBV30 with TRBJ2-3; D gene unclear. The CDR3 is 11 amino acids. Per germline, CDR1 GTSNPN and CDR2 SVGIG (reference sequence). The V gene lost 1 base and the J gene lost 3 bases, with 2 bases spanning the gap. The CDR3 protein is CAWSGTDTQYF. CDR3 nucleotide sequence: TGTGCCTGGAGTGGGACAGATACGCAGTATTTT.

This clonotype has at least ten counts. The chain is built from TRBV12-3 or TRBV12-4 and TRBJ2-6, with D uncertain. This CDR3 is 14 amino acids long. The germline V and J ends were trimmed by 4 bases and 4 bases, with 8 bases remaining between them. The CDR3 DNA reads TGTGCCAGCAGTTCGGTAATCGGGGCCAACGTCCTGACTTTC. Translation gives CASSSVIGANVLTF.

This clonotype occurred many times. The chain combines TRBV7-9 with TRBJ1-3, with D unresolved. The CDR3 covers 16 residues. The V gene lost 5 bases and the J gene lost 0 bases, with 14 bases spanning the gap. Per germline, CDR1 SEHNR and CDR2 FQNEAQ (reference sequence). CDR3 amino acids: CASSNRGPFSGNTIYF. The CDR3, as DNA: TGTGCCAGCAGCAATCGGGGTCCCTTCTCTGGAAACACCATATATTTT.

The chain uses TRBV11-2 and TRBJ1-1, with D perhaps TRBD1 (5 bases). Between the trimmed V and J ends, which lost 7 bases and 5 bases, there was a span of 14 bases. This CDR3 has 13 residues. Germline CDR1 SGHAT, CDR2 FQNNGV. The CDR3 region is CASTPRVLTEAFF. The CDR3 bases are TGTGCCAGCACCCCCAGGGTCCTGACTGAAGCTTTCTTT.

This chain uses TRBV5-1 with TRBJ2-7; TRBD2 might be the D (6 bases). The CDR3 spans 14 residues. Per germline, CDR1 SGHRS and CDR2 YFSETQ. V lost 1 base and J lost 6, with 14 bases in between. In nucleotides, the CDR3 is TGCGCCAGCAGCTTGTTGGTCGGGACTCTCGAGCAGTACTTC. The encoded protein is CASSLLVGTLEQYF.

The chain is built from TRBV28 and TRBJ2-7; D possibly corresponds to TRBD1 (6 bases). Germline CDR1 reads MDHEN; CDR2 reads SYDVKM. The CDR3 is 13 amino acids. Trimming cost V 8 bases and J 1 base, with 12 bases left between them. CDR3 sequence: CASAPGVSYEQYF. The CDR3 region has the DNA TGTGCCAGCGCCCCAGGGGTTTCCTACGAGCAGTACTTC. The full variable domain, rest sourced from reference TRBV28 and TRBJ2-7, is DVKVTQSSRYLVKRTGEKVFLECVQDMDHENMFWYRQDPGLGLRLIYFSYDVKMKEKGDIPEGYSVSREKKERFSLILESASTNQTSMYLCASAPGVSYEQYFGPGTRLTVT.

The sample holds a few counts of this clonotype. The chain recombines TRBV7-9 with TRBJ2-3; D possibly corresponds to TRBD2 (5 bases). Germline CDR1 reads SEHNR; CDR2 reads FQNEAQ (reference sequence). Trimming shortened V by 4 bases and J by 5 bases, and 16 bases separated the two germline ends. The CDR3 sequence is 15 residues long. The DNA of the CDR3 is TGTGCCAGCAGCTCCGCCGATTTCACTAGAGATACGCAGTATTTT. It encodes CASSSADFTRDTQYF.

This clonotype was seen at least ten times. This chain uses TRBV10-2 with TRBJ2-3, with D possibly TRBD2 on 6 matching bases. The CDR3 runs 13 residues. The V gene lost 10 bases and the J gene lost 1 base, with 12 bases spanning the gap. The germline CDR1 and CDR2 sequences are WSHSY and SAAADI. CDR3 loop: CATGGPGTDTQYF. The DNA for the CDR3 is TGCGCCACCGGAGGGCCGGGCACAGATACGCAGTATTTT.

At least ten counts were recorded for this clonotype. J is TRBJ2-1 and V is TRBV6-6; possibly TRBD2 for D (6 bases). This CDR3 is 11 amino acids long. V was trimmed by 6 bases and J by 16 bases, leaving 16 bases between them. The germline gives CDR1 MNHNY, CDR2 SVGAGI (reference sequence). The DNA for the CDR3 is TGTGCCAGCAGAATCCGGGACTCCCCATTCTTC. Its translation is CASRIRDSPFF.

This clonotype was seen repeatedly, ten times or more. The chain is built from TRBV7-8 and TRBJ2-3, with TRBD1 identical over 10 bases. CDR1 and CDR2 from the germline V gene are SGHVS and FQNEAQ. The CDR3 is made up of 16 amino acids. V dropped 5 bases and J dropped 5; count of bases not matched to a gene: 10. The CDR3 protein is CASSPGTGVLRDTQYF. The CDR3 DNA follows: TGTGCCAGCAGCCCCGGGACAGGGGTTTTAAGAGATACGCAGTATTTT.

The sample holds a few counts of this clonotype. This chain uses TRBV21-1 with TRBJ2-2; TRBD1, the table's D call, was not compared with the DNA. TRBV21-1 is listed as a pseudogene. This CDR3 region has 14 residues. For the CDR3, the DNA is TGTGCCAGCAGCAAAGGACAGCCCACCGGGGAGCTGTTTTTT. Translation: CASSKGQPTGELFF.

A few counts support this clonotype. The chain has TRBV6-6 and TRBJ2-3, with TRBD2 identical over 14 bases. V lost 7 bases, J lost 9 bases, and 6 bases stayed unmatched. This CDR3 region has 14 residues. The germline gives CDR1 MNHNY, CDR2 SVGAGI (reference sequence). The CDR3 DNA follows: TGTGCCAGCAAACCGACTAGCGGGGGGGCCACGCAGTATTTT. It encodes CASKPTSGGATQYF.

This clonotype was detected ten times or more. This rearrangement joins TRBV3-1 to TRBJ1-1, with 9 nucleotides matching TRBD1. The V and J ends lost 4 bases and 7 bases, in that order; junction bases with no gene match: 10. Germline loops: CDR1 LGHDT, CDR2 YNNKEL (reference sequence). The CDR3 covers 15 residues. In nucleotides, the CDR3 is TGTGCCAGCAGCCTAGGGGACAGGGTAAATGATGAAGCTTTCTTT. Its translation is CASSLGDRVNDEAFF.

This clonotype was seen ten or more times. V usage is TRBV28 and J usage is TRBJ2-7; D not certain. CDR3 length equals 14 residues. V was cut by 2 bases and J by 2 bases, with 10 bases left in between. Germline CDR1 is MDHEN and CDR2 is SYDVKM. CDR3 residues: CASSLLDVTYEQYF. For the CDR3, the DNA is TGTGCCAGCAGTTTACTGGACGTAACCTACGAGCAGTACTTC.